The entry below describes one T cell receptor (beta chain). Its cognate antigen is unknown. Profiled with immunoSEQ multiplex PCR; TCRdb holds only in-frame clones, not every one. The sample lists approximately 23,000 clones, about 88% occurring once. These data are taken from a study of OX40 agonist ivuxolimab in advanced cancers. Study-level findings and limits: Among some nonresponders, normalized T-cell clonal expansion was also low.

CDR1 is MNHEY, CDR2 SMNVEV, per germline (reference sequence). The CDR3 covers 11 residues. V gave up 2 bases and J gave up 11 bases, with 10 bases separating them. The clonotype originates from an adult with an advanced solid tumor such as melanoma, head and neck, liver or kidney cancer. The sequences come from CD4+ or CD8+ T cells sorted from blood, collected in a trial of the OX40 agonist ivuxolimab. The rearrangement links TRBV27 to TRBJ2-7; D is ambiguous. The CDR3 protein is CASSLGNTEYF. The CDR3 nucleotides read TGTGCCAGCAGTTTAGGGAATACGGAGTACTTC.